The clone carrying this T cell receptor beta chain has just one count. The V end lost 7 bases, the J end lost 3 bases, and 15 bases lay between the germline ends. Germline CDR1 and CDR2: LNHDA and SQIVND (reference sequence). This CDR3 spans 15 amino acids. These data come from a study of blood T cell repertoires in COVID-19. Study context: The origin of the acute and convalescent COVID-19 samples was the United States, Italy and Spain. In each case, the material was cDNA or gDNA derived from T cells, B-cell-depleted T cells, or PBMCs.

In the original analysis: Amplification from reference gene primers served as the basis for estimated nucleated cell counts. The data were produced by immunoSEQ multiplex PCR, yet TCRdb's version contains in-frame clones alone and is incomplete. Clone size and the V and J calls come from that table; the DNA yielded D and trimming. This repertoire shows roughly 300,000 clones, 80% to 90% found once; its top ten account for about 1.2%. The gene calls are TRBV19 and TRBJ1-4; no clear D. The clonotype originates from a woman aged 45 to 65 with acute or convalescent COVID-19. Sample: peripheral blood. The CDR3 DNA sequence: TGTGCCAGTACCCCGAGGGTCGGAGCTAATGAAAAACTGTTTTTT. Protein: CASTPRVGANEKLFF.